This passage covers 11 T cell receptor beta chains from one sample sequenced in a study of T cell responses to AZD1222 COVID-19 vaccine. The method was immunoSEQ multiplex PCR; TCRdb's version includes in-frame clones alone and lacks a portion of them. The data contain 140,000 or so clones, approximately 88% of them seen just once; the ten biggest clones take up 5% to 5.5%. Source: peripheral blood, taken 28 days after the second dose of the MenACWY control vaccine. These receptors all come from an adult who received the MenACWY meningococcal vaccine as a control.

The V gene is TRBV6-5, the J gene TRBJ2-3, with unresolved D. The germline CDR1 and CDR2 sequences are MNHEY and SVGAGI. V lost 3 bases to trimming and J lost 1 base, with 11 bases between them. The CDR3 contains 15 residues. The CDR3 DNA is TGTGCCAGCAGTTATCTGACGCTGGGCACAGATACGCAGTATTTT. The encoded protein is CASSYLTLGTDTQYF.

The rearrangement joins TRBV14 to TRBJ2-1; 7 bases agree with TRBD2. The germline V gene has CDR1 SGHDN and CDR2 FVKESK. This CDR3 spans 16 amino acids. With V trimmed by 4 bases and J by 3 bases, 9 bases remained unmatched. CDR3 coding DNA: TGTGCCAGCAGCCCCTTATCTAGCGGAATCTACAATGAGCAGTTCTTC. It encodes CASSPLSSGIYNEQFF.

V gene TRBV5-1 combines with J gene TRBJ1-6; no definite D call. The V gene's germline CDR1 is SGHRS and CDR2 YFSETQ. V was trimmed by 1 base and J by 6 bases, leaving 11 bases between them. This CDR3 contains 15 residues. The CDR3: CASSLLPGGNSPLHF. CDR3 sequence (DNA): TGCGCCAGCAGCTTGCTACCAGGTGGTAATTCACCCCTCCACTTT.

This clone was picked up one time. The chain is built from TRBV5-6 and TRBJ2-2; D may be TRBD1 (5 bases). The V end was cut by 5 bases, the J end by 3 bases, with 17 bases between. The CDR3 is 16 residues long. The germline gives CDR1 SGHDT, CDR2 YYEEEE. CDR3 sequence (DNA): TGTGCCAGCAGTCCGTGGCAGGGCCTTTACACCGGGGAGCTGTTTTTT. It translates to CASSPWQGLYTGELFF.

A few counts support this clone. V gene TRBV12-3 or TRBV12-4 combines with J gene TRBJ2-1; D is perhaps TRBD1 or TRBD2 (5 bases each). The CDR3 is 11 amino acids. Trimming pared 6 bases from V and 7 bases from J, leaving 7 bases between. The CDR3 nucleotides read TGTGCCAGCAGAGAGGGGAATGAGCAGTTCTTC. This encodes CASREGNEQFF.

The chain carries TRBV23-1 and TRBJ1-5; D may be TRBD1 (5 bases). TRBV23-1 is an open reading frame, and its role is uncertain. Trimming stripped 2 bases from V and 0 bases from J, with 8 bases between. The length of the CDR3 is 15 residues. The CDR3 region is CASSQKGISNQPQHF. CDR3 in DNA: TGCGCCAGCAGTCAAAAGGGGATTAGCAATCAGCCCCAGCATTTT.

The rearrangement links TRBV5-1 to TRBJ1-1; D is ambiguous. Germline CDR1 and CDR2: SGHRS and YFSETQ. V lost 6 bases, J lost 8 bases, and 11 bases lay in between. The length of the CDR3 is 11 residues. CDR3 bases: TGCGCCAGCAACTCCCGAAAAGAAGCTTTCTTT. It specifies CASNSRKEAFF. The full variable domain, in which reference TRBV5-1 and TRBJ1-1 provide the parts outside the CDR3, is KAGVTQTPRYLIKTRGQQVTLSCSPISGHRSVSWYQQTPGQGLQFLFEYFSETQRNKGNFPGRFSGRQFSNSRSEMNVSTLELGDSALYLCASNSRKEAFFGQGTRLTVV.

Here the CDR3 DNA reads TGTGCCAGCAGCTTCCGGGGTCTCTATAATTCACCCCTCCACTTT. Translating gives CASSFRGLYNSPLHF. V is TRBV5-6 and J is TRBJ1-6, with D unclear. Trimming cost V 2 bases and J 3 bases, with 9 bases left between them. Per germline, CDR1 SGHDT and CDR2 YYEEEE. This CDR3 spans 15 amino acids.

The V gene is TRBV5-1, the J gene TRBJ2-7; the D gene is possibly TRBD2 (7 bases). The CDR3 length is 17 residues. V lost 3 bases and J lost 0, with 19 bases in between. Germline assignment: CDR1 SGHRS and CDR2 YFSETQ. CDR3 loop: CASSWGGGRSRSYEQYF. DNA for the CDR3: TGCGCCAGCAGCTGGGGAGGGGGTCGCTCCCGCTCCTACGAGCAGTACTTC.

CDR3 nucleotides: TGTGCCAGCAGCGGAGCAGGGCCAGATACGCAGTATTTT. It yields the protein CASSGAGPDTQYF. The chain recombines TRBV6-5 with TRBJ2-3, with D possibly matching TRBD1 (5 bases). CDR1 is MNHEY, CDR2 SVGAGI, per germline. Between the trimmed V and J ends, which lost 6 bases and 4 bases, there was a span of 11 bases. The CDR3 is made up of 13 amino acids.

The V and J genes are TRBV5-1 and TRBJ1-1, with a weak D call TRBD1 (6 bases). Germline assignment: CDR1 SGHRS and CDR2 YFSETQ. CDR3 length equals 14 residues. V lost 2 bases, J lost 3 bases, and 11 bases lay in between. CDR3 coding DNA: TGCGCCAGCAGCTTCAGGGGAGAGGACACTGAAGCTTTCTTT. Translating gives CASSFRGEDTEAFF.